The clone carrying this T cell receptor (beta chain) was recorded a few times. Its specificity is unknown. Libraries of TCR beta came from quantitative 5'-RACE with molecular barcodes. TCRdb ran MiXCR on the 5' RACE reads and lists one entry per CDR3 protein. The sample has some 840,000 distinct CDR3 sequences, approximately 12% seen once; the top ten hold around 0.51%. These data are taken from a study of CD8 T cells in ankylosing spondylitis. Study results and caveats: The study looked at matched synovial fluid samples from ankylosing spondylitis patients. Disease-linked clones were reported to be significantly enriched there. Disease-associated clonotypes exhibited CD8+ identity and were relatively infrequent in peripheral blood. A TCR beta motif of fewer than 10 highly homologous variants seemed to mark ankylosing spondylitis blood.

Germline CDR1 reads DFQATT; CDR2 reads SNEGSKA (reference sequence). Unmatched junction bases numbered 4, after V lost 0 bases and J lost 0 bases. The CDR3 sequence is 16 residues long. The TCR originated in a male donor with ankylosing spondylitis. Sequencing used blood, either unsorted or a sorted T cell fraction (not recorded which). The V call is TRBV20-1, the J call TRBJ2-3; 9 bases map to TRBD2. The chain's CDR3 is CSARDSTSGSTDTQYF. DNA for the CDR3: TGCAGTGCTAGAGATAGCACTAGCGGGAGCACAGATACGCAGTATTTT.